One sample yielded the 17 T cell receptor beta chains listed below, sequenced in a study of cytomegalovirus exposure and HLA in healthy donors. 13 Jbeta primers and 60 Vbeta primers were used for the PCR. TCRdb's table, derived via immunoSEQ multiplex PCR, lists solely in-frame clones and lacks some. Of 150,000 or so clones listed, around 80% are singletons. Sequencing was carried out using PBMCs. The receptors shown here come from a man aged 35-49 years in good health and CMV-seropositive.

The chain uses TRBV29-1 and TRBJ1-5; a possible D gene is TRBD1 (6 bases). The CDR3 has 13 amino acids. Trimming shortened V by 4 bases and J by 0 bases, and 7 bases separated the two germline ends. Germline lookup yields CDR1 SQVTM and CDR2 ANQGSEA. Here the CDR3 DNA reads TGCAGCGTTGGGACAGCTAGCAATCAGCCCCAGCATTTT. Translation gives CSVGTASNQPQHF.

The rearrangement joins TRBV10-3 to TRBJ2-1; D gene unclear. Trimming removed 4 bases from V and 9 bases from J, with 16 bases in between. CDR1 is ENHRY, CDR2 SYGVKD, per germline. CDR3 length: 14 amino acids. CDR3: CAISVLDLGGEQFF. In DNA, the CDR3 is TGTGCCATCAGTGTCCTTGACCTAGGTGGTGAGCAGTTCTTC.

The DNA for the CDR3 is TGTGCCAGCTCACCCCGGGACAGGGCCTACACCTTC. As protein: CASSPRDRAYTF. The chain uses TRBV18 and TRBJ1-2; 9 bases are a match to TRBD1. CDR3 size: 12 residues. V lost 3 bases, J lost 10 bases, and 3 bases stayed unmatched. CDR1 and CDR2 (germline): KGHSH, LQKENI.

J is TRBJ1-5 and V is TRBV7-9, with TRBD1 identical over 8 bases. The trim removed 5 bases at V and 2 bases at J, leaving 5 bases unmatched. The CDR3 spans 15 residues. CDR1 and CDR2 from the germline V gene are SEHNR and FQNEAQ (reference sequence). The chain's CDR3 is CASSPQGAGNQPQHF. As DNA, the CDR3 is TGTGCCAGCAGCCCGCAGGGGGCTGGCAATCAGCCCCAGCATTTT.

The gene calls are TRBV5-1 and TRBJ2-5, with a weak D call TRBD1 (5 bases). V dropped 1 base and J dropped 0 bases, with 10 bases sitting between them. CDR1 is SGHRS and CDR2 is YFSETQ in the germline V gene. The CDR3 length is 15 residues. The CDR3 sequence: CASSLLSGYQETQYF. For the CDR3, the DNA is TGCGCCAGCAGCTTGTTATCAGGGTACCAAGAGACCCAGTACTTC.

CDR3: CASSQVPRLDPPAEQFF. The CDR3 region has the DNA TGTGCCAGCAGCCAAGTCCCCCGACTAGACCCCCCGGCAGAGCAGTTCTTC. The chain carries TRBV14 and TRBJ2-1, with D perhaps matching TRBD2 (6 bases). Germline CDR1 and CDR2: SGHDN and FVKESK. With 1 base removed from V and 10 bases from J, the gap between germline ends came to 23 bases. The CDR3 runs 17 residues.

The chain recombines TRBV11-2 with TRBJ2-1; 12 bases are shared with TRBD2. With 8 bases clipped from V and 6 bases from J, the junction kept 11 bases outside the gene matches. Germline V gene lookup returns CDR1 SGHAT and CDR2 FQNNGV. The CDR3 is 16 residues long. Written as DNA, the CDR3 is TGTGCCAGCGGAGGAACTACTAGCGGGAGGCTCAATGAGCAGTTCTTC. Translated, it gives CASGGTTSGRLNEQFF.

CDR3 DNA: TGTGCCAGCAGCTTTGCGGGACGACCCAATGAGCAGTTCTTC. It yields the protein CASSFAGRPNEQFF. V gene TRBV7-9 combines with J gene TRBJ2-1; maybe TRBD2 (6 bases). The germline CDR1 and CDR2 sequences are SEHNR and FQNEAQ (reference sequence). V lost 3 bases to trimming and J lost 6 bases, with 12 bases between them. The CDR3 is made up of 14 amino acids. The full variable domain, its missing parts supplied by reference TRBV7-9 and TRBJ2-1, is DTGVSQNPRHKITKRGQNVTFRCDPISEHNRLYWYRQTLGQGPEFLTYFQNEAQLEKSRLLSDRFSAERPKGSFSTLEIQRTEQGDSAMYLCASSFAGRPNEQFFGPGTRLTVL.

This clone was counted only a few times. J is TRBJ2-7 and V is TRBV2; D might be TRBD1 (6 bases). Trimming cost V 7 bases and J 5 bases, with 18 bases left between them. Germline-derived CDR1 and CDR2 are SNHLY and FYNNEI. CDR3 length equals 14 residues. The CDR3 DNA reads TGTGCCAGCAAGCCCACAGGGACCGGGGACGAGCAGTACTTC. Amino acids: CASKPTGTGDEQYF.

The chain is built from TRBV7-9 and TRBJ2-5; D might be TRBD1 (5 bases). The CDR3 sequence is 14 residues long. V dropped 5 bases and J dropped 2 bases, with 12 bases sitting between them. Per germline, CDR1 SEHNR and CDR2 FQNEAQ (reference sequence). The DNA for the CDR3 is TGTGCCAGCAGCCCCGGACACATTCAAGAGACCCAGTACTTC. Translation gives CASSPGHIQETQYF.

About this clone itself: The junction does not match germline at one end; this may be a read error. The sample carries other DNA sequences with the same CDR3. This chain uses TRBV30 with TRBJ1-1; D perhaps matches TRBD1 (5 bases). Germline V gene sequence: CDR1 GTSNPN, CDR2 SVGIG (reference sequence). This CDR3 region has 15 residues. The CDR3 region is CAWSVPPRANTEAFF. The CDR3 DNA is TGTGCCTGGAGTGTACCTCCCAGGGCGAACACTGAAGCCTTCTTT. Filled out from reference TRBV30 and TRBJ1-1, the complete variable domain reads SQTIHQWPATLVQPVGSPLSLECTVEGTSNPNLYWYRQAAGRGLQLLFYSVGIGQISSEVPQNLSASRPQDRQFILSSKKLLLSDSGFYLCAWSVPPRANTEAFFGQGTRLTVV.

The chain employs TRBV4-1 and TRBJ2-2; D possibly corresponds to TRBD2 (6 bases). V was trimmed by 0 bases and J by 2 bases, leaving 10 bases between them. The length of the CDR3 is 16 residues. The V gene's germline CDR1 is MGHRA and CDR2 YSYEKL. The CDR3 region has the DNA TGCGCCAGCAGCCAAGATGGACTACATAACACCGGGGAGCTGTTTTTT. As protein: CASSQDGLHNTGELFF.

The V gene is TRBV7-2, the J gene TRBJ2-7; 7 bases line up with TRBD2. CDR1 is SGHTA and CDR2 is FQGNSA in the germline V gene. After removal of 10 bases from V and 2 bases from J, the junction contained 8 bases not matched to a gene. The CDR3 length is 13 residues. CDR3: CATRREVTYEQYF. The CDR3 coding sequence is TGTGCCACTCGACGGGAGGTGACCTACGAGCAGTACTTC.

The V and J genes are TRBV13 and TRBJ1-2; TRBD1 might be the D (5 bases). V was clipped by 4 bases and J by 4 bases, with 13 bases between them. Looked up from germline, CDR1 is PRHDT and CDR2 is FYEKMQ (reference sequence). The CDR3 has 14 amino acids. The CDR3 is CASSSRGVPYGYTF. The CDR3 DNA reads TGTGCCAGCAGCTCGCGGGGGGTTCCCTATGGCTACACCTTC.

The rearrangement joins TRBV10-2 to TRBJ2-1; TRBD2 matches at 10 bases. The CDR3 is 15 amino acids. V was pared by 2 bases and J by 6 bases, with 4 bases of the junction left unmatched. Germline values: CDR1 WSHSY, CDR2 SAAADI. The CDR3 coding sequence is TGCGCCAGCAGTGAGGAGACTAGCGGGTTCAATGAGCAGTTCTTC. This gives the protein CASSEETSGFNEQFF.

The gene calls are TRBV5-6 and TRBJ1-5, with 9 nucleotides matching TRBD1. This CDR3 contains 18 residues. The germline gives CDR1 SGHDT, CDR2 YYEEEE. V trimming: 4 bases; J trimming: 1 base; junction bases outside the gene matches: 12. CDR3 residues: CASSKGTGNLQSNQPQHF. The CDR3 region has the DNA TGTGCCAGCAGCAAAGGGACAGGGAACCTTCAGAGCAATCAGCCCCAGCATTTT.

This chain links TRBV27 with TRBJ2-7, with 7 nucleotides matching TRBD2. From germline, CDR1 is MNHEY and CDR2 SMNVEV (reference sequence). With V trimmed by 5 bases and J by 7 bases, 8 bases remained unmatched. The CDR3 loop spans 13 amino acids. The CDR3 region is CASSLFPGGEQYF. The CDR3, as DNA: TGTGCCAGCAGTCTCTTTCCCGGGGGGGAGCAGTACTTC.